Listed here is a single TCR beta chain. Its antigen target is currently unknown. No base-level quality is on record; no much larger clone is a single base apart. Collaborating institutions collected whole blood in K2EDTA tubes following their own protocols. For TCRbeta analysis, collaborators shipped samples as frozen whole blood, isolated PBMCs, or DNA extracted from either of those sample types. The data were obtained in a study of blood T cell repertoires in COVID-19 (dated by TCRdb to 2020 to 2022). The study in broad terms: Collaborator samples came from the United States, Italy and Spain and covered acute and convalescent phases of COVID-19. Nearly every sample came with metadata listing a de-identified subject ID, COVID-19 status, age in years and sex. The samples were drawn from two sources: the first 160 participants of the ongoing ImmuneRACE study, and over 1,000 subjects contributed by 6 global collaborators. Where available, HLA class I and class II types were obtained from metadata supplied by the sample provider rather than from assay-based typing. The prospective study material was composed of cDNA or gDNA derived from T cells, B-cell-depleted T cells, or PBMCs. A freely available public database, intended as a resource for researchers studying the immune response to SARS-CoV-2, is where the repertoires were released. Deeply sampled blood TCRbeta repertoires from subjects exposed to, actively infected with, or recovered from COVID-19 were included in the dataset. The study at large found these results: The quantity of clinical and demographic metadata differed by source and by participant and was supplied without curation.

TCRbeta CDR3 regions were amplified from genomic DNA using the immunoSEQ Assay, a bias-controlled multiplex PCR. Turning to the authors' computational methods: The number of nucleated cells in each sample was estimated from the amplification of reference gene primers within the assay. To quantify the absolute abundance of each unique TCRbeta CDR3 rearrangement, sequence reads were collapsed and filtered. For each sample, productive Simpson clonality was calculated by taking the square root of Simpson's diversity index across productive rearrangements. The clones in this table, taken by TCRdb from immuneACCESS, are in-frame only. Not every clone is retained; where verified, under half of the shortfall comes from an unresolved V gene, and the cause of the rest is unknown. V and J calls and clone size are copied from that table; D and trimming were computed from the DNA. The sample includes 25,000 or so clones, with around 95% observed a single time. About 4% of the sample lies in the top ten.

CDR1 and CDR2, looked up from the germline V gene, are MRHNA and SNTAGT. V lost 6 bases and J lost 8 bases, and the count of bases not matched to a germline gene is 6. From the cysteine up to the phenylalanine, the CDR3 has a length of 15 residues. Only the CDR3 region is kept as DNA, spanning 45 bases read in frame from base 1. The sequence links TRBV6-4 to TRBJ1-6, and 11 junction bases match TRBD1. This TCR came from a human donor with active COVID-19. The donor label of this sample is uncertain. Input material: peripheral blood. The CDR3 loop reads CASSPGTGGDSPLHF. The DNA sequence follows: TGTGCCAGCAGCCCCGGGACAGGGGGGGATTCACCCCTCCACTTT.